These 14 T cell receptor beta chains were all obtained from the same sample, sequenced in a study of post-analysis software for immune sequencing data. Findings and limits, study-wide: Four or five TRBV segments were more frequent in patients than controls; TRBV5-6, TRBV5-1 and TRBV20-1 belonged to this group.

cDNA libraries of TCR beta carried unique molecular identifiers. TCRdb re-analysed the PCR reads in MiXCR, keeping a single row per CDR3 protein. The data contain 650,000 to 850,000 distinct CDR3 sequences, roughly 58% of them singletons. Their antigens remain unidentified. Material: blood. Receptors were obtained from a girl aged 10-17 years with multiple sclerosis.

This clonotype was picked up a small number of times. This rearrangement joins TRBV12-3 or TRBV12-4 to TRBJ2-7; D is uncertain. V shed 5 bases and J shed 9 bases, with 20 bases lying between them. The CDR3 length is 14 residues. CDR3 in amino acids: CASSGESRFGGQYF. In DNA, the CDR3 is TGTGCCAGCAGTGGCGAGTCCCGGTTCGGCGGGCAGTACTTC.

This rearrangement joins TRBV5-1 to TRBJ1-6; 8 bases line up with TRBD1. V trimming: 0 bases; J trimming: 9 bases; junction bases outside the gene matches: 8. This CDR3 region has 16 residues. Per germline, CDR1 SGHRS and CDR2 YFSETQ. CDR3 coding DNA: TGCGCCAGCAGCTTGGGGGTCAGGGGGCTCGGTTCACCCCTCCACTTT. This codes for CASSLGVRGLGSPLHF.

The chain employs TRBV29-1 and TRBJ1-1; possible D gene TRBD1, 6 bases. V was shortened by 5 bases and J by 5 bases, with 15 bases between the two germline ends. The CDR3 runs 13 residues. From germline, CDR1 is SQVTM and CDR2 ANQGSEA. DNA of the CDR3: TGCAGCGTTAAGGGGGAGAGAGGTACTGAAGCTTTCTTT. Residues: CSVKGERGTEAFF. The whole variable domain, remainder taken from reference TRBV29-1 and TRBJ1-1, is SAVISQKPSRDICQRGTSLTIQCQVDSQVTMMFWYRQQPGQSLTLIATANQGSEATYESGFVIDKFPISRPNLTFSTLTVSNMSPEDSSIYLCSVKGERGTEAFFGQGTRLTVV.

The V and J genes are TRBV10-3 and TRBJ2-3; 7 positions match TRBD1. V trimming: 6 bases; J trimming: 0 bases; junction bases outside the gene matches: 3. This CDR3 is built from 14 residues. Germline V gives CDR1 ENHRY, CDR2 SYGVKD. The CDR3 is CAIRRQGSTDTQYF. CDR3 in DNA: TGTGCCATCAGGAGACAGGGTAGCACAGATACGCAGTATTTT.

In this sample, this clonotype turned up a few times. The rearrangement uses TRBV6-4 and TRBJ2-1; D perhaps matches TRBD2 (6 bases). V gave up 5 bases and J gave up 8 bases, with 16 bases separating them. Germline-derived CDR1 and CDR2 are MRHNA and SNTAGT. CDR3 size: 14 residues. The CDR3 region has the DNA TGTGCCAGCAGTTCACAAGGAGGGATGGATGAGCAGTTCTTC. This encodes CASSSQGGMDEQFF.

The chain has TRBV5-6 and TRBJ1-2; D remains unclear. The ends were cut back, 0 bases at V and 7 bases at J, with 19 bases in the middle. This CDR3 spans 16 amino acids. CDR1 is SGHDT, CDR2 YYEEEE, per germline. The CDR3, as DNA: TGTGCCAGCAGCTTGGTGGTAGCAGTCTTTGATAGTGGCTACACCTTC. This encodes CASSLVVAVFDSGYTF.

The CDR3 protein is CASSVGGRAHYGYTF. CDR3 in DNA: TGTGCCAGCAGTGTAGGGGGCAGGGCTCACTATGGCTACACCTTC. The chain links TRBV6-1 to TRBJ1-2, with TRBD1 matching over 7 bases. Germline V gene lookup returns CDR1 MNHNS and CDR2 SASEGT. Trimming at V came to 4 bases and at J to 3 bases, leaving 8 bases not matched to a gene. The CDR3 sequence is 15 residues long.

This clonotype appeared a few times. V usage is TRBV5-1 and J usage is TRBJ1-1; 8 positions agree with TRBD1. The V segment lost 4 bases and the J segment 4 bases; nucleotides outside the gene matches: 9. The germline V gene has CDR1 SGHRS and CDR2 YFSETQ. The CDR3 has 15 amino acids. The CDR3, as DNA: TGCGCCAGCAGCAGCGACAGGGGCCTGGTCACTGAAGCTTTCTTT. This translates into CASSSDRGLVTEAFF.

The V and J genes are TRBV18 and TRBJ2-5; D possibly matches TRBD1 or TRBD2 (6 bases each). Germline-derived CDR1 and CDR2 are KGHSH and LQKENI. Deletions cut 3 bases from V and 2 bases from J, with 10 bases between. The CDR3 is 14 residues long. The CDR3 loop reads CASSPQGGQETQYF. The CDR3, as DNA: TGTGCCAGCTCACCCCAAGGGGGGCAAGAGACCCAGTACTTC.

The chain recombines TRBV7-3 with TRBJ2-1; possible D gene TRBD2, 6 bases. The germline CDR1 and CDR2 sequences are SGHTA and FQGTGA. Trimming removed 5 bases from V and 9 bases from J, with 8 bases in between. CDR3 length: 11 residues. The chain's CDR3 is CASSAGPEQFF. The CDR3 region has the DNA TGTGCCAGCAGCGCGGGACCTGAGCAGTTCTTC.

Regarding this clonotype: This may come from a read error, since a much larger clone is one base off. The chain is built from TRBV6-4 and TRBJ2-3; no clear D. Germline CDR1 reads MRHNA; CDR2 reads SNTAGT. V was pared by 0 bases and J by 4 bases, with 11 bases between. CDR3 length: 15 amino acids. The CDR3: CASSDSTSSPDTQYF. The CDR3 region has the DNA TGTGCCAGCAGTGACTCGACGTCTAGTCCAGATACGCAGTATTTT.

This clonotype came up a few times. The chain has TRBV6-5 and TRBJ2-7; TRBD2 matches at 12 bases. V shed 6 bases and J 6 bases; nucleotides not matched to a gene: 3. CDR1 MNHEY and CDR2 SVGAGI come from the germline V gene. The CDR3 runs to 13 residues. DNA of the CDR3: TGTGCCAGCAGACTAGCGGGAGGCAGCGAGCAGTACTTC. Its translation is CASRLAGGSEQYF.

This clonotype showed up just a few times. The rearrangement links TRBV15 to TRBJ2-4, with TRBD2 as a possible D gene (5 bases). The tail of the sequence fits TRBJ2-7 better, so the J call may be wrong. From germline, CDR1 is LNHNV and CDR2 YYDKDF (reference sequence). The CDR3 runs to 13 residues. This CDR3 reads CATSRDRTGEQYF. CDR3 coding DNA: TGTGCCACCAGCAGAGATAGGACTGGCGAGCAGTACTTC.

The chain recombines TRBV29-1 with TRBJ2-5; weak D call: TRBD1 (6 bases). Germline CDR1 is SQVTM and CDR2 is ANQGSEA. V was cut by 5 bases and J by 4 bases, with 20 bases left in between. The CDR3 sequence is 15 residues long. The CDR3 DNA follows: TGCAGCGTTCAAGGTGACCCGACAGGTTTAGAGACCCAGTACTTC. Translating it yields CSVQGDPTGLETQYF. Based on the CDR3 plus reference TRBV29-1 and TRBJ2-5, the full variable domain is SAVISQKPSRDICQRGTSLTIQCQVDSQVTMMFWYRQQPGQSLTLIATANQGSEATYESGFVIDKFPISRPNLTFSTLTVSNMSPEDSSIYLCSVQGDPTGLETQYFGPGTRLLVL.